Included here is one TCR beta chain sequence, with context. Repertoires were generated with immunoSEQ multiplex PCR, while TCRdb's copy carries only in-frame clones and drops some. The data contain 190,000 or so clones, about 80% of them singletons. This specimen belongs to a study of blood T cell repertoires in COVID-19. The receptor was isolated from a human donor with acute or convalescent COVID-19. The donor label of this sample is uncertain. Sequenced sample: peripheral blood.

The CDR3 spells CASSPARKPEQFF. As DNA, the CDR3 is TGTGCCAGCTCACCAGCTAGGAAGCCTGAGCAGTTCTTC. This sequence joins TRBV18 and TRBJ2-1; D ambiguous. The CDR3 contains 13 residues. Trimming took off 2 bases at V and 9 bases at J, with 11 bases between the two ends. In germline, CDR1 is KGHSH, CDR2 LQKENI.